This TCR beta chain was sequenced during a study of T cell responses to AZD1222 COVID-19 vaccine. Notes on the study in general: Clonal diversity may have been underestimated in mostly white British donors.

Notes on this clone: Its specificity is unknown.

Sequencing used immunoSEQ multiplex PCR; TCRdb keeps in-frame clones, though not all of them. The sample yields about 200,000 clones, just over 85% seen once. Germline V gene lookup returns CDR1 SGHVS and CDR2 FQNEAQ. The CDR3 spans 15 residues. Trimming took off 5 bases at V and 2 bases at J, with 13 bases between the two ends. This chain links TRBV7-8 with TRBJ1-5; TRBD1 might be the D (5 bases). The clonotype originates from an adult in good health. The sequencing here drew on peripheral blood, taken on day 0 of AZD1222 vaccination. The CDR3 DNA is TGTGCCAGCAGCGGCAGGGTAGCCGGCAATCAGCCCCAGCATTTT. This gives the protein CASSGRVAGNQPQHF.